This T cell receptor (beta chain) was recovered during a study of blood T cell repertoires in COVID-19 (dated by TCRdb to the early 2020s). Turning to the overall study: The collaborator samples originated in the United States, Italy and Spain and spanned the acute and convalescent phases of COVID-19. The material from the prospective study consisted of cDNA or gDNA derived from T cells, B-cell-depleted T cells, or PBMCs. Deeply sampled blood TCRbeta repertoires from subjects exposed to, actively infected with, or recovered from COVID-19 were included in the dataset. The repertoires were released in a freely available public database intended as a resource for research on the immune response to SARS-CoV-2. Samples came from the ongoing ImmuneRACE study (first 160 participants) plus 1,254 subjects from 6 global collaborators. The sample metadata nearly always contained a de-identified subject ID, COVID-19 status, age in years and sex. Where HLA class I and class II types were available, the types were taken from metadata supplied by the sample provider, not from assay-based typing. Results and caveats for the whole study, not just this receptor: The amount of clinical and demographic metadata varied by source and participant and was provided uncurated.

Worth noting for this clone: What antigen it recognizes has not been identified. Qualities for individual bases were not recorded, and no much larger clone is one base off.

V and J are trimmed by 5 bases and 2 bases, and the gene matches miss 7 bases of the junction. CDR1 and CDR2 were assigned from the germline V gene as MDHEN and SYDVKM. Including the terminal cysteine and phenylalanine, the CDR3 comprises 15 residues. Just CDR3 DNA is preserved here, 45 bases in frame from base 1. The immunoSEQ Assay, a bias-controlled multiplex PCR, was used to amplify TCRbeta CDR3 regions from genomic DNA. Concerning the study's data processing: The number of nucleated cells in each sample was estimated by amplification of reference gene primers within the assay. To quantify the absolute abundance of each unique TCRbeta CDR3 rearrangement, sequence reads were collapsed and filtered. For each sample, productive Simpson clonality was calculated as the square root of Simpson's diversity index across productive rearrangements. TCRdb obtained this table from immuneACCESS and retained in-frame rearrangements with V and J assigned. These tables miss some clones; where compared with another copy, unresolved V genes account for less than half of the shortfall, and the remainder is unexplained. The V and J calls and the clone size are those of that table, but D and trimming were determined from the DNA. This sample gives approximately 240,000 clones in total; more than 80% of them show up just once. Together, the top ten hold around 5.9% of the sample.

Each collaborating institution followed its own protocols to collect whole blood in K2EDTA tubes. For TCRbeta analysis, collaborators shipped samples in one of three forms: frozen whole blood, isolated PBMCs, or DNA extracted from either of those sample types. The receptor chain draws on TRBV28 and TRBJ2-7; TRBD2 fits 9 bases in the junction. The material sequenced was peripheral blood. The source is a human donor in a cohort sampled during active COVID-19. CDR3 loop: CASSLSVAGAYEQYF. The nucleotides are TGTGCCAGCAGTCTGTCCGTAGCGGGAGCCTACGAGCAGTACTTC.